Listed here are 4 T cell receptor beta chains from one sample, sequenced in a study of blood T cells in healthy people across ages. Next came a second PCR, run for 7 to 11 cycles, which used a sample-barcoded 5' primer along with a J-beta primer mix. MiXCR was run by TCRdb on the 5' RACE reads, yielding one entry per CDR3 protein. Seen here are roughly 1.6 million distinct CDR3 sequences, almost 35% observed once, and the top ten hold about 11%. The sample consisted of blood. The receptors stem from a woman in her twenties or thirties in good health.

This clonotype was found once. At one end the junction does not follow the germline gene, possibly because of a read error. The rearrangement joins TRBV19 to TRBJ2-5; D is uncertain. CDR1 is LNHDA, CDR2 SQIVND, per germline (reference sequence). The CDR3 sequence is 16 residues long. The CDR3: CASSIDLGNAKEAQYF. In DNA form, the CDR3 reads TGTGCCAGTAGTATAGATCTGGGGAATGCAAAAGAGGCCCAGTACTTC.

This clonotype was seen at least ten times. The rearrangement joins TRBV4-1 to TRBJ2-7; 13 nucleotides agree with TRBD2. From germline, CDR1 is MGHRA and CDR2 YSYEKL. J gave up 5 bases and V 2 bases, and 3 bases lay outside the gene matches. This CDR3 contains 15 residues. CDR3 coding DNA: TGCGCCAGCAGCCAACCCGGACTAGCGGGGGACGAGCAGTACTTC. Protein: CASSQPGLAGDEQYF.

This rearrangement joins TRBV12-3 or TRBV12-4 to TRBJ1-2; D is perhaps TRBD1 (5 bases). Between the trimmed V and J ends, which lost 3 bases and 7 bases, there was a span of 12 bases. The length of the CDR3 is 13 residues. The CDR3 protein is CASSLARVLGYTF. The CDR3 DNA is TGTGCCAGCAGTTTGGCCAGGGTTCTTGGCTACACCTTC.

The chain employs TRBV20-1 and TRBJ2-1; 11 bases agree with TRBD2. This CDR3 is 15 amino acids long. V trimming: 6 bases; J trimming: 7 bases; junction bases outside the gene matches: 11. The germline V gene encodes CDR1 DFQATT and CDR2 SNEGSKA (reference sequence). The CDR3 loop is CSARGGASGRNEQFF. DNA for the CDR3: TGCAGTGCCCGGGGAGGGGCTAGCGGGAGGAATGAGCAGTTCTTC.